This T cell receptor beta chain originates from a study of CD8 T cells in ankylosing spondylitis. TCRdb used MiXCR to reprocess the 5' RACE reads, holding one entry per CDR3 protein. The data hold around 490,000 distinct CDR3 sequences, with approximately 5% observed a single time. Germline-derived CDR1 and CDR2 are SGHTA and FQGNSA. This CDR3 is 13 amino acids long. V was trimmed by 5 bases and J by 0 bases, leaving 7 bases between them. In its sample, this clonotype was seen many times. Antigen: not known. Study observations and caveats: Ankylosing spondylitis blood seemed to carry a telltale TCR beta motif made of several highly homologous variants.

The receptor was derived from a male donor with ankylosing spondylitis. Sequencing was done on a sample of blood, either unsorted or a sorted T cell fraction (not recorded which). The V and J genes are TRBV7-2 and TRBJ2-5; perhaps TRBD1 as D (5 bases). CDR3 in amino acids: CASSRTNQETQYF. As DNA, the CDR3 is TGTGCCAGCAGCCGGACAAACCAAGAGACCCAGTACTTC. Looking up the rest from reference TRBV7-2 and TRBJ2-5 gives the full variable domain: GAGVSQSPSNKVTEKGKDVELRCDPISGHTALYWYRQSLGQGLEFLIYFQGNSAPDKSGLPSDRFSAERTGGSVSTLTIQRTQQEDSAVYLCASSRTNQETQYFGPGTRLLVL.